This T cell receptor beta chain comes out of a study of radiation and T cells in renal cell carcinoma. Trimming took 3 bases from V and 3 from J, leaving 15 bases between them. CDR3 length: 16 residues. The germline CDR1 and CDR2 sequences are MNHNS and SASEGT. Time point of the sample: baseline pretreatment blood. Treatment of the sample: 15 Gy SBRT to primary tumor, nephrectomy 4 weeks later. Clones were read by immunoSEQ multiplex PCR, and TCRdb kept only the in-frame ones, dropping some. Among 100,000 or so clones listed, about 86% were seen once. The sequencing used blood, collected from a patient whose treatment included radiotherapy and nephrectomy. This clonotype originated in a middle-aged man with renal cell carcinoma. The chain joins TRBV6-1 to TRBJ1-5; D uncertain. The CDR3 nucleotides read TGTGCCAGCAGTGAGAATTTGATTTCACTCAATCAGCCCCAGCATTTT. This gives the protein CASSENLISLNQPQHF.